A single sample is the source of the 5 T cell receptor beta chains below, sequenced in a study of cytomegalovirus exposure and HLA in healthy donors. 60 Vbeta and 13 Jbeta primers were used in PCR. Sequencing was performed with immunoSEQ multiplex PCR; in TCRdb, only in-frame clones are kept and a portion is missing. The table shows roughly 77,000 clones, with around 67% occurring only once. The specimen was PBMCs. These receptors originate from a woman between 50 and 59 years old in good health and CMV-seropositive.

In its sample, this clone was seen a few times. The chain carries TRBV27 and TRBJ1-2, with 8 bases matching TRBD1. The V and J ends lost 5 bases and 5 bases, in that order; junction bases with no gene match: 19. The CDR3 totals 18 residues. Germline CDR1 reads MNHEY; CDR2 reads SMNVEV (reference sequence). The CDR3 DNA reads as TGTGCCAGCAGTCGCGACCCTCGACAGGGGTGGGCATTTTATGGCTACACCTTC. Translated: CASSRDPRQGWAFYGYTF.

CDR3 loop: CASRSGSSYNEQFF. The CDR3 nucleotides read TGCGCCAGCAGGAGCGGGAGCTCCTACAATGAGCAGTTCTTC. The genes are TRBV5-1 and TRBJ2-1; 8 nucleotides align to TRBD2. J gave up 0 bases and V 5 bases, and 1 base lay outside the gene matches. The germline V gene has CDR1 SGHRS and CDR2 YFSETQ. This CDR3 comprises 14 residues. The full variable domain, with the rest looked up from reference TRBV5-1 and TRBJ2-1, is KAGVTQTPRYLIKTRGQQVTLSCSPISGHRSVSWYQQTPGQGLQFLFEYFSETQRNKGNFPGRFSGRQFSNSRSEMNVSTLELGDSALYLCASRSGSSYNEQFFGPGTRLTVL.

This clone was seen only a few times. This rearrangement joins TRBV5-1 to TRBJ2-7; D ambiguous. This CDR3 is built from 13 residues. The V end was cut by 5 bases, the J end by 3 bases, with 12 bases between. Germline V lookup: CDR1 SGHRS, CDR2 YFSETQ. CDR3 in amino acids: CASSMSLDYEQYF. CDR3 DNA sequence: TGCGCCAGCAGTATGAGTCTCGACTACGAGCAGTACTTC.

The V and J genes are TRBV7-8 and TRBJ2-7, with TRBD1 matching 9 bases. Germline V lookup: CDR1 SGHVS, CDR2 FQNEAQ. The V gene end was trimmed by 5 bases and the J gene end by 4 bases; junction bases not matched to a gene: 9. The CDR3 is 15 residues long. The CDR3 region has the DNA TGTGCCAGCAGCACCAACAGGGACAGGGAATACGAGCAGTACGTC. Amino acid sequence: CASSTNRDREYEQYV.

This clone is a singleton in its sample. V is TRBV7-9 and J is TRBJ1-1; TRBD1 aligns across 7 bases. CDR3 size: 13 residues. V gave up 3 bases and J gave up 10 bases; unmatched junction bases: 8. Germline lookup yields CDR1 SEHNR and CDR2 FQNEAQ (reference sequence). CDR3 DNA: TGTGCCAGCAGCTTCCGACAGGGTGGAGGAGCTTTCTTT. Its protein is CASSFRQGGGAFF.